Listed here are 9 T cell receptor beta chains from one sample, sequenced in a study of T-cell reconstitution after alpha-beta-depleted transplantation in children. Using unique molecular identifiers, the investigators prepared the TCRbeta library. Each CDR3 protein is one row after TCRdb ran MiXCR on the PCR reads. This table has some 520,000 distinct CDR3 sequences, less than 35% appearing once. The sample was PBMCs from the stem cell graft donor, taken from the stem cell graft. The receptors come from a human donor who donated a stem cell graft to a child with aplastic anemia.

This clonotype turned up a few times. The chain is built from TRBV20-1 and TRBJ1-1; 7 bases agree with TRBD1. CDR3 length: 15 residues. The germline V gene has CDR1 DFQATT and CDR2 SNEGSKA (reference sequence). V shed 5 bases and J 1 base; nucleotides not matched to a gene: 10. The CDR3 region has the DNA TGCAGTGCTCCTACAGGTTCAGGGGGGAACACTGAAGCTTTCTTT. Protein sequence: CSAPTGSGGNTEAFF.

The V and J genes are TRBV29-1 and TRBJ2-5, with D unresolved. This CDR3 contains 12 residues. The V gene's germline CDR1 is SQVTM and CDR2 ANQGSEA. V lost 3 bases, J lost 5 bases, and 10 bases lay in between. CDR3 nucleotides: TGCAGCGTTGATTTGAGACCCGAGACCCAGTACTTC. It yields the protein CSVDLRPETQYF. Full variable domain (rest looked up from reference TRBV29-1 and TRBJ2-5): SAVISQKPSRDICQRGTSLTIQCQVDSQVTMMFWYRQQPGQSLTLIATANQGSEATYESGFVIDKFPISRPNLTFSTLTVSNMSPEDSSIYLCSVDLRPETQYFGPGTRLLVL.

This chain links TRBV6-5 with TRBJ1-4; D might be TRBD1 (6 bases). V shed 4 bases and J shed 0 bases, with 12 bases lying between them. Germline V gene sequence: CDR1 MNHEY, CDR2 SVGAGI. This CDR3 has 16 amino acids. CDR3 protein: CASSSPGGPTNEKLFF. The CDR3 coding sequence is TGTGCCAGCAGTTCCCCCGGGGGGCCAACTAATGAAAAACTGTTTTTT.

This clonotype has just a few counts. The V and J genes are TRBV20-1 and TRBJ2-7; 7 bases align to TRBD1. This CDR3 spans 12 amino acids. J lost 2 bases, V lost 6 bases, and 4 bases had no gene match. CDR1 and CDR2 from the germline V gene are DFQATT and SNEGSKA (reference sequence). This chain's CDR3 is CSASDRTYEQYF. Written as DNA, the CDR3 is TGCAGTGCCTCGGACAGGACCTACGAGCAGTACTTC.

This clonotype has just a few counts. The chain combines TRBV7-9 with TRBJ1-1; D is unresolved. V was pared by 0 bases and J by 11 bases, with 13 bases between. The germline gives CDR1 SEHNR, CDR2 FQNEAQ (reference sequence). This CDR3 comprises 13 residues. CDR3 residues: CASSLALGQRAFF. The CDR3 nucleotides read TGTGCCAGCAGCTTAGCGCTAGGCCAGAGGGCTTTCTTT.

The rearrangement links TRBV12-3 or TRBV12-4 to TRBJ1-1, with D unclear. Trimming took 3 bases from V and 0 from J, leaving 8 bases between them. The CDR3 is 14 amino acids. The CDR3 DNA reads TGTGCCAGCAGTTTCATCGGAATGAACACTGAAGCTTTCTTT. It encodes CASSFIGMNTEAFF.

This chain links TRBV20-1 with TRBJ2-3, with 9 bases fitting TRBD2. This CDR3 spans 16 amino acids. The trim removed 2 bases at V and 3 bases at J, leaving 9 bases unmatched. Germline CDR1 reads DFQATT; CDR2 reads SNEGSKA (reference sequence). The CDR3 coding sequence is TGCAGTGCTAGAACTATAGCGGGAGAAAATACAGATACGCAGTATTTT. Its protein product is CSARTIAGENTDTQYF.

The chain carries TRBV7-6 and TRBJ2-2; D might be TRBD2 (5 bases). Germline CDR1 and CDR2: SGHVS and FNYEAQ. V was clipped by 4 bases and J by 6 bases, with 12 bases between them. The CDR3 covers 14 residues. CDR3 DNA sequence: TGTGCCAGCAGCTCTAGCCCGGTTCCCGGGGAGCTGTTTTTT. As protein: CASSSSPVPGELFF.

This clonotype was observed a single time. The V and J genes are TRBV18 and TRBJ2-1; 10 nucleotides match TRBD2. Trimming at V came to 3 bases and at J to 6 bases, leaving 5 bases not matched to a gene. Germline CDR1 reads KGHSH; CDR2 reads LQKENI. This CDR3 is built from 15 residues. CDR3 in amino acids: CASSPLAGAINEQFF. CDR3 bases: TGTGCCAGCTCACCTCTAGCGGGAGCTATCAATGAGCAGTTCTTC.